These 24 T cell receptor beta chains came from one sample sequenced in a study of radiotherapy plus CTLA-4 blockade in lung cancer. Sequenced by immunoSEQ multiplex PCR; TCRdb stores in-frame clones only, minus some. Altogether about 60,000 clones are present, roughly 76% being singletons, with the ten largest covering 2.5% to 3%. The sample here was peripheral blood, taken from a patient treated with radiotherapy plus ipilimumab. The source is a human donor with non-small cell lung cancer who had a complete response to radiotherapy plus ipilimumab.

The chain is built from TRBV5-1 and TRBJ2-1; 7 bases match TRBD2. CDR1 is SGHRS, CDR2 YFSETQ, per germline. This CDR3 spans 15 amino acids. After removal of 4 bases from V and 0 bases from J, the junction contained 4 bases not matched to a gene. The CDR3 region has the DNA TGCGCCAGCAGCCGAGCGGGACTCTCCTACAATGAGCAGTTCTTC. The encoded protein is CASSRAGLSYNEQFF.

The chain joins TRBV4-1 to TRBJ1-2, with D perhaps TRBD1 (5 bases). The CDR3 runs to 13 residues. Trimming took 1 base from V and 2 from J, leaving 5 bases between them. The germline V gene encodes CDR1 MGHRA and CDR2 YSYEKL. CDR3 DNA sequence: TGCGCCAGCAGCCAAGGACAGAACTATGGCTACACCTTC. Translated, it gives CASSQGQNYGYTF.

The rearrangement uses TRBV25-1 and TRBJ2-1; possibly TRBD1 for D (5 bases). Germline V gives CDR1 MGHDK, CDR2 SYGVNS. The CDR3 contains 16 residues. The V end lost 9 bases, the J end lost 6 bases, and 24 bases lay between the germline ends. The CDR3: CASGRAEPLRGNEQFF. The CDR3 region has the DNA TGTGCCAGTGGAAGGGCCGAGCCTCTTAGGGGCAATGAGCAGTTCTTC.

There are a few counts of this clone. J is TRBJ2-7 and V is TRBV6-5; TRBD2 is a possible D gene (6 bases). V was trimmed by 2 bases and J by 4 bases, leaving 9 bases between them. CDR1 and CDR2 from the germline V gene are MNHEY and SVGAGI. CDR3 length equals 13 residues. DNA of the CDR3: TGTGCCAGCAGTTACGGGAGCGGGTACGAGCAGTACTTC. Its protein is CASSYGSGYEQYF.

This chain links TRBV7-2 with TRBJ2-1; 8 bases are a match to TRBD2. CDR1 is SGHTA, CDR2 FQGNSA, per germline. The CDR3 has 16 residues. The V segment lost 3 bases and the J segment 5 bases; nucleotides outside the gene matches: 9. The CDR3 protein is CASSFAGTRRNNEQFF. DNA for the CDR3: TGTGCCAGCAGCTTTGCCGGGACTAGGAGAAACAATGAGCAGTTCTTC.

As DNA, the CDR3 is TGTGCCAGCAGCTTAGCGCTAGCTAGCACAGATACGCAGTATTTT. Residues: CASSLALASTDTQYF. The chain has TRBV7-9 and TRBJ2-3, with TRBD2 as a possible D gene (5 bases). The V end lost 0 bases, the J end lost 0 bases, and 7 bases lay between the germline ends. Germline V gene lookup returns CDR1 SEHNR and CDR2 FQNEAQ (reference sequence). This CDR3 comprises 15 residues.

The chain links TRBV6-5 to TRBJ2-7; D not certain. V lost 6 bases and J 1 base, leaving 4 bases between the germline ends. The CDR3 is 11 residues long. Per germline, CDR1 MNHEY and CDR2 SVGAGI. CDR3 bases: TGTGCCAGCAGCCATTCCTACGAGCAGTACTTC. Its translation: CASSHSYEQYF.

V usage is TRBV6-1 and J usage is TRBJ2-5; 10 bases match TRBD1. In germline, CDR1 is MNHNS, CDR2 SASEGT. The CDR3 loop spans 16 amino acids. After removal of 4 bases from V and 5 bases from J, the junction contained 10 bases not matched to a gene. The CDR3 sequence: CASSARDRGSWETQYF. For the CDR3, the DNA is TGTGCCAGCAGTGCCCGGGACAGGGGATCGTGGGAGACCCAGTACTTC.

The CDR3 sequence is CASSLFRDEKLFF. As DNA, the CDR3 is TGTGCCAGCAGCTTATTCAGGGATGAAAAACTGTTTTTT. This chain uses TRBV7-2 with TRBJ1-4, with D tentatively TRBD1 (5 bases). The ends were cut back, 2 bases at V and 6 bases at J, with 7 bases in the middle. CDR3 length: 13 residues. Germline lookup yields CDR1 SGHTA and CDR2 FQGNSA.

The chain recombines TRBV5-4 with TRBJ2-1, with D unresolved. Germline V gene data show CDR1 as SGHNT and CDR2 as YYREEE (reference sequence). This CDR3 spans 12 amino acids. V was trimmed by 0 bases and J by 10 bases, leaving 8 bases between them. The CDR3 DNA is TGTGCCAGCAGCTTGGCCTCCCGGGAGCAGTTCTTC. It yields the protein CASSLASREQFF.

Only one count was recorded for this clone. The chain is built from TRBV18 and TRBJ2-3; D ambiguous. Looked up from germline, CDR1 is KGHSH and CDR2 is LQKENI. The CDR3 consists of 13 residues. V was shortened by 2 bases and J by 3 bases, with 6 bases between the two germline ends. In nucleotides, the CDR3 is TGTGCCAGCTCACCAACCAGGACAGATACGCAGTATTTT. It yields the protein CASSPTRTDTQYF.

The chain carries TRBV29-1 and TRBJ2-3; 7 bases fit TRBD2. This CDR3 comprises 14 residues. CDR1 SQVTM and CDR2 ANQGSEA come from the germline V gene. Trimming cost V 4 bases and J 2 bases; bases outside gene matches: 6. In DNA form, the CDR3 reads TGCAGCGTTGTATCCAGCGGGGACACAGATACGCAGTATTTT. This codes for CSVVSSGDTDTQYF.

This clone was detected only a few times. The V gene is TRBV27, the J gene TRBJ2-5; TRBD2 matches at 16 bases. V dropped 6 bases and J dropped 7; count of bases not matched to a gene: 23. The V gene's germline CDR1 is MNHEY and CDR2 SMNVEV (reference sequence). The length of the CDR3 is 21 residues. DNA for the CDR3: TGTGCCAGCAGCCCATACGTCAACCCAACCGGGACTAGCGGGGGGGCGGGGACCCAGTACTTC. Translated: CASSPYVNPTGTSGGAGTQYF.

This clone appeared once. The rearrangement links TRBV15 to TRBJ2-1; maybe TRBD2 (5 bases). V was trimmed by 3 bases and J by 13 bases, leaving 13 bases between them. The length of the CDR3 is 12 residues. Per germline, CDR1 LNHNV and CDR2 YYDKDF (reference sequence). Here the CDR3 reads CATSRDHRLQFF. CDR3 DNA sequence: TGTGCCACCAGCAGGGACCATCGACTACAGTTCTTC.

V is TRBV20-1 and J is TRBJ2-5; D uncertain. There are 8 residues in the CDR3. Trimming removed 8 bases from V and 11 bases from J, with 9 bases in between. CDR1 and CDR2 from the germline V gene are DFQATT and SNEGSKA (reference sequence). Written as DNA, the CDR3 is TGCAGTCCCGGTGAGCAGTACTTC. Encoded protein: CSPGEQYF.

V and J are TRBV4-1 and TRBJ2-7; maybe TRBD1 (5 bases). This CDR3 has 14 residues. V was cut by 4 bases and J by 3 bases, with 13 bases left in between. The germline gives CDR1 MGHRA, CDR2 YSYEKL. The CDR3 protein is CASSLGPGNYEQYF. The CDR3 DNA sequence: TGCGCCAGCAGCCTGGGGCCAGGCAACTACGAGCAGTACTTC.

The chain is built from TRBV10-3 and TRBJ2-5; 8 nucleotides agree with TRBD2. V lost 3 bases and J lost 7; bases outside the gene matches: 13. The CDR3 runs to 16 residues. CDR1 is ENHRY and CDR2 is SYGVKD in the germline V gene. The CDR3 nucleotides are TGTGCCATCAGTGACTATATCCGGGGGGGGTGGGCGACCCAGTACTTC. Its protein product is CAISDYIRGGWATQYF.

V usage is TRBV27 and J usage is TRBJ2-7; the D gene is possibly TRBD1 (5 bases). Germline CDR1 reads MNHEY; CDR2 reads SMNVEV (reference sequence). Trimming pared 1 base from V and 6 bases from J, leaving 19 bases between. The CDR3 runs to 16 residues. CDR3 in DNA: TGTGCCAGCAGTTTATTACCAGGGAACTCGGTCGGCGAGCAGTACTTC. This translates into CASSLLPGNSVGEQYF.

The CDR3 coding sequence is TGTGCCAGCAGCTTATCCGGCGGCTCATTGAGCACAGATACGCAGTATTTT. Protein: CASSLSGGSLSTDTQYF. This chain links TRBV13 with TRBJ2-3, with D unresolved. V lost 2 bases and J 0 bases, leaving 15 bases between the germline ends. Germline V CDR1 and CDR2: PRHDT, FYEKMQ (reference sequence). This CDR3 is 17 amino acids long.

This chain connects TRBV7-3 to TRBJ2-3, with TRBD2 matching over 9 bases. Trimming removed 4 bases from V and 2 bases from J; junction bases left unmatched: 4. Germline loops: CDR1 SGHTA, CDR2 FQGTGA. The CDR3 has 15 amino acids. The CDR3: CASSWASGVTDTQYF. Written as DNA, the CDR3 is TGTGCCAGCAGCTGGGCTAGCGGGGTCACAGATACGCAGTATTTT.

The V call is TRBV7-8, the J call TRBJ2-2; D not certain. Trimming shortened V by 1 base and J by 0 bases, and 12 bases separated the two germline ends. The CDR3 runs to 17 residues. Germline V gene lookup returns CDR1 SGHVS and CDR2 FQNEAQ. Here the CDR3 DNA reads TGTGCCAGCAGCTTAGATTGGGCACACGCGAACACCGGGGAGCTGTTTTTT. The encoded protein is CASSLDWAHANTGELFF.

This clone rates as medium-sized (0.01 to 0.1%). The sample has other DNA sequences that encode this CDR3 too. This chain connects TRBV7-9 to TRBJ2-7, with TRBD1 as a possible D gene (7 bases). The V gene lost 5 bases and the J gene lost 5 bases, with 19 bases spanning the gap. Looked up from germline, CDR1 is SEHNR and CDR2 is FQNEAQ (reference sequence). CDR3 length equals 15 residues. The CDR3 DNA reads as TGTGCCAGCAGCCAGGGGGGTTGGACAGGTGACGAGCAGTACTTC. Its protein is CASSQGGWTGDEQYF.

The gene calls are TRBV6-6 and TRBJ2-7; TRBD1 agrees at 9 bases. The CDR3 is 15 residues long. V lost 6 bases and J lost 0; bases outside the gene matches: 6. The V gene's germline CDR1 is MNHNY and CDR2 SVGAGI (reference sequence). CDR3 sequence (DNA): TGTGCCAGCAGCGCCCCGGACAGGGGCTCCTACGAGCAGTACTTC. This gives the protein CASSAPDRGSYEQYF.

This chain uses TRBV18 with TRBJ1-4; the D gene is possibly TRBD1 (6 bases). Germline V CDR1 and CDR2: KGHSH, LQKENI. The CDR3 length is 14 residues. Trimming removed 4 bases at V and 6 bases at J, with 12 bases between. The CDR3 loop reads CASSRGGADEKLFF. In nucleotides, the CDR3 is TGTGCCAGCTCACGTGGGGGGGCGGATGAAAAACTGTTTTTT.